The entry below gives a single TCR beta chain sequence along with its context. Its antigen is not known. These data come from a study of T cell therapy after organ transplantation. Study background: Up to 6 doses were given at 2-week intervals. Study-level results: Confounding by concurrent antirejection or antiviral medications was not assessed. Post-therapy reconstitution appeared to include transferred and endogenous clonotypes.

Only in-frame clones appear in the TCRdb table, and some are missing; sequencing was by immunoSEQ multiplex PCR. The sample lists about 6,000 clones; about 76% were seen once. The V end lost 3 bases, the J end lost 0 bases, and 12 bases lay between the germline ends. The CDR3 runs 15 residues. From germline, CDR1 is LNHDA and CDR2 SQIVND (reference sequence). Time point indicated: 4-8 weeks after completion of therapy. These transplant recipients had drug-resistant or recurrent cytomegalovirus infection. V is TRBV19 and J is TRBJ2-7; D uncertain. Sequencing was performed on CD8+ T cells from blood, taken after autologous CMV-specific T cell therapy. The TCR sequence derives from a human patient who had received a solid organ transplant and had CMV disease. Some T cells may arise from the graft donor. This CDR3 reads CASSINRWSSYEQYF. CDR3 in DNA: TGTGCCAGTAGTATTAACCGGTGGAGCTCCTACGAGCAGTACTTC.